Presented here are 4 T cell receptor beta chains from one specimen sequenced in a study of human T cells and chemical hapten exposure. The time point denotes: pre-sensitization, week 0. Regarding treatment: therapeutic diphenylcyclopropenone sensitization with weekly scalp DPC. In TCRdb, the RACE reads were re-called with MiXCR into one record per CDR3 protein. The sample comprises over 300,000 distinct CDR3 sequences, 4.5% to 6% of which are singletons, and 2% to 3% rests with the top ten. Here the sequenced sample was whole blood, taken in connection with sensitization to the hapten diphenylcyclopropenone (DPC). Receptors originate from a woman in her fifties or sixties with alopecia areata. Some clones in this sample may be carry-over from other donors' samples.

This clonotype was seen ten or more times. This chain joins TRBV10-3 and TRBJ1-2, with D unclear. Germline V gene sequence: CDR1 ENHRY, CDR2 SYGVKD. The CDR3 runs 14 residues. With 11 bases removed from V and 3 bases from J, the gap between germline ends came to 19 bases. In DNA, the CDR3 is TGTGCCGCGGGGAATCTTGTCGGGGACTATGGCTACACCTTC. Its protein product is CAAGNLVGDYGYTF.

This sequence joins TRBV4-1 and TRBJ1-5, with D unclear. Per the germline V gene, CDR1 is MGHRA and CDR2 is YSYEKL. Trimming removed 1 base at V and 1 base at J, with 11 bases between. The CDR3 length is 16 residues. The CDR3 reads CASSQGLSRSNQPQHF. The CDR3 DNA is TGCGCCAGCAGCCAAGGTCTAAGCAGGAGCAATCAGCCCCAGCATTTT.

This clonotype was seen ten or more times. This chain joins TRBV3-1 and TRBJ2-6; no clear D gene. V shed 4 bases and J shed 0 bases, with 7 bases lying between them. In germline, CDR1 is LGHDT, CDR2 YNNKEL (reference sequence). The CDR3 runs 15 residues. The chain's CDR3 is CASSPPHSGANVLTF. CDR3 nucleotides: TGTGCCAGCAGCCCCCCTCACTCTGGGGCCAACGTCCTGACTTTC.

At least ten counts were recorded for this clonotype. The chain has TRBV6-2 or TRBV6-3 and TRBJ2-1; D ambiguous. The CDR3 sequence is 12 residues long. Germline V gene sequence: CDR1 MNHEY, CDR2 SVGEGT. Between the trimmed V and J ends, which lost 7 bases and 7 bases, there was a span of 11 bases. CDR3 sequence reads: CASNIVGNEQFF. The CDR3 nucleotides are TGTGCCAGCAATATCGTGGGGAATGAGCAGTTCTTC.